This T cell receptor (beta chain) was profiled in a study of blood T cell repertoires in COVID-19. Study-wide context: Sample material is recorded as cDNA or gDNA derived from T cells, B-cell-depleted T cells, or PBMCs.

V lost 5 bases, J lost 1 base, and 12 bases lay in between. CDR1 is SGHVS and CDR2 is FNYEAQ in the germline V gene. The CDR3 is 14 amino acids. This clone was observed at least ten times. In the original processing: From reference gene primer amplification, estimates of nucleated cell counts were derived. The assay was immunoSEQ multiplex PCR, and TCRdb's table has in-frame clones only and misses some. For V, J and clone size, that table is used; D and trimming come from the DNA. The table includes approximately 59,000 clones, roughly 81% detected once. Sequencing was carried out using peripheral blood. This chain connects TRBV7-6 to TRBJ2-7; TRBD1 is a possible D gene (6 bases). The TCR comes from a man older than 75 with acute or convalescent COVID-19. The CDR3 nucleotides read TGTGCCAGCAGCGACAGGACTGAATCCTACGAGCAGTACTTC. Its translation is CASSDRTESYEQYF.